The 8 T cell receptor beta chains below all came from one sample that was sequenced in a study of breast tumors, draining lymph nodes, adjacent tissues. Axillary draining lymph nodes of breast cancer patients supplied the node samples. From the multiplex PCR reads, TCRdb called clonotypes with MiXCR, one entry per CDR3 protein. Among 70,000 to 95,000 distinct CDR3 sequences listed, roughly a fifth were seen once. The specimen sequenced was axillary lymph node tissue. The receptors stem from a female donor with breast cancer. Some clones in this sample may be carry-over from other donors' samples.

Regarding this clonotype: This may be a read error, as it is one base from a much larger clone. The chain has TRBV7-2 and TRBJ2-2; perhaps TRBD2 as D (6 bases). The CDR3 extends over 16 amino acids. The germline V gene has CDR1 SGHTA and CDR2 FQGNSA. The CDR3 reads CASSLSGGMNTGGLFF. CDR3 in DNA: TGTGCCAGCAGCTTAAGTGGCGGGATGAACACCGGGGGGCTGTTTTTT.

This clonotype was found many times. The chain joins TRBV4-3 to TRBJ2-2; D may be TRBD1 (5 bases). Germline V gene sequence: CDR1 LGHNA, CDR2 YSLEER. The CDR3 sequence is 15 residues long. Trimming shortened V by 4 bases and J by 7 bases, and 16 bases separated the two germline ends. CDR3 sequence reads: CASSRLALRGGELFF. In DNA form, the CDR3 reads TGCGCCAGCAGCCGCCTCGCCCTAAGGGGCGGGGAGCTGTTTTTT.

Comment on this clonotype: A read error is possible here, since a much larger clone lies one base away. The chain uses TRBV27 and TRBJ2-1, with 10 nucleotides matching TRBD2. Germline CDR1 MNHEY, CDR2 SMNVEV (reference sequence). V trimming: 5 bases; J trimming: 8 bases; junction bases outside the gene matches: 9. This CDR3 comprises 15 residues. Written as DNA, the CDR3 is TGTGCCAGCAGTCCGCTAGCGGGAGCTCTGCATGAGCAGTTCTTC. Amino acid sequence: CASSPLAGALHEQFF.

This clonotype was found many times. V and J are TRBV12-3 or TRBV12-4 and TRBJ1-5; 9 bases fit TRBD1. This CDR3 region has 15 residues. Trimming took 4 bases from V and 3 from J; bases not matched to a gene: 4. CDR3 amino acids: CASSSTGGPNQPQHF. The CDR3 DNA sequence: TGTGCCAGCAGTTCGACAGGGGGACCCAATCAGCCCCAGCATTTT.

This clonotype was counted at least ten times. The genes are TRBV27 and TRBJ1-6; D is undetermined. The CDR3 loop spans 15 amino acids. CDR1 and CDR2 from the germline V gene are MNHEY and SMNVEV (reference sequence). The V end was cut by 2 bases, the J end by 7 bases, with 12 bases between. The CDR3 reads CASSLMESRNSPLHF. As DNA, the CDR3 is TGTGCCAGCAGTTTAATGGAAAGTCGAAATTCACCCCTCCACTTT.

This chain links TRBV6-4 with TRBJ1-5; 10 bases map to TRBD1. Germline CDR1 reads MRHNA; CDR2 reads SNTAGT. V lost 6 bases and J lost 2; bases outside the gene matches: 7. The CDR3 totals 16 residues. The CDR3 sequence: CASRNLTGGGNQPQHF. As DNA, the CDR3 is TGTGCCAGCAGGAATTTGACAGGGGGCGGCAATCAGCCCCAGCATTTT.

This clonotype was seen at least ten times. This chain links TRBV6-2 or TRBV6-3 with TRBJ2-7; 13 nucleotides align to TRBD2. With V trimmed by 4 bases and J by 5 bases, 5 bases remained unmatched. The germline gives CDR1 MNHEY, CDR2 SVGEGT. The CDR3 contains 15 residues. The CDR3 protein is CASSSGLAGDNEQYF. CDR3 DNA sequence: TGTGCCAGCAGTTCCGGACTAGCGGGAGACAACGAGCAGTACTTC.

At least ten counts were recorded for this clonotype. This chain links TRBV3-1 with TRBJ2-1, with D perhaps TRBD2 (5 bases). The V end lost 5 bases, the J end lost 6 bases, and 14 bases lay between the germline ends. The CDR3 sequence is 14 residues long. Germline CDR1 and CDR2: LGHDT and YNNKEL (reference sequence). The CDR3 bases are TGTGCCAGCAGCGGACTGAGTAACGGCAATGAGCAGTTCTTC. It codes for CASSGLSNGNEQFF.